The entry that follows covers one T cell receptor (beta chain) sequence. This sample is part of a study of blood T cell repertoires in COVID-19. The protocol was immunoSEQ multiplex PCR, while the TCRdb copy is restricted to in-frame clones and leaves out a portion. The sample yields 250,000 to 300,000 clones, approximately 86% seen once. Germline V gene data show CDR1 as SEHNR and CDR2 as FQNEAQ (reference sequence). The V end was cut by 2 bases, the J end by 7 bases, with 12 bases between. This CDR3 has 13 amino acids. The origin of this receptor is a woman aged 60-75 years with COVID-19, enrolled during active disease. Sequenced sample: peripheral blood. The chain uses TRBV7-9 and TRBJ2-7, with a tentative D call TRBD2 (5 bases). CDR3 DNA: TGTGCCAGCAGCTTAATTGTAGAGGGTGAGCAGTACTTC. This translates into CASSLIVEGEQYF.